These 29 T cell receptor beta chains were all obtained from the same sample, sequenced in a study of blood T cell repertoires in COVID-19. TCRdb's copy holds only in-frame clones and misses some; the assay was immunoSEQ multiplex PCR. The sample lists 250,000 to 300,000 clones, approximately 86% seen once, with approximately 1% in the top ten. Sequencing was carried out using PBMCs or T cells enriched from blood (not recorded which). These receptors all stem from a woman aged 25 to 39 who had recovered from COVID-19.

The rearrangement joins TRBV6-5 to TRBJ1-1; D is undetermined. V gave up 0 bases and J gave up 1 base, with 9 bases separating them. CDR1 and CDR2 (germline): MNHEY, SVGAGI. The CDR3 loop spans 15 amino acids. CDR3 nucleotides: TGTGCCAGCAGTTACTCCCAGGCGGGGAACACTGAAGCTTTCTTT. It is translated as CASSYSQAGNTEAFF.

Comment on this clone: The sample holds other DNA sequences that translate to the same CDR3. The V and J genes are TRBV3-1 (or the pseudogene TRBV3-2) and TRBJ1-2, with D perhaps TRBD1 (6 bases). Germline CDR1 is LGHDT and CDR2 is YNNKEL (reference sequence). The CDR3 has 15 amino acids. Trimming took 8 bases from V and 3 from J, leaving 19 bases between them. In nucleotides, the CDR3 is TGTGCCAGCCGTTCGCTCTCTGGGGGCCACTATGGCTACACCTTC. The encoded protein is CASRSLSGGHYGYTF.

This sequence joins TRBV28 and TRBJ1-6, with 10 nucleotides matching TRBD1. After removal of 7 bases from V and 8 bases from J, the junction contained 8 bases not matched to a gene. CDR1 is MDHEN, CDR2 SYDVKM, per germline. This CDR3 contains 15 residues. The CDR3 nucleotides are TGTGCCAGCACCCCGAGACAGGGGGCGTATTCACCCCTCCACTTT. Translated, it gives CASTPRQGAYSPLHF.

This chain uses TRBV5-1 with TRBJ1-1; TRBD1 might be the D (6 bases). CDR1 is SGHRS and CDR2 is YFSETQ in the germline V gene. Trimming removed 5 bases at V and 0 bases at J, with 14 bases between. The CDR3 consists of 15 residues. The CDR3 DNA follows: TGCGCCAGCAGGCGGACAGATTATATGAACACTGAAGCTTTCTTT. Its translation: CASRRTDYMNTEAFF.

The genes are TRBV5-4 and TRBJ1-3; possibly TRBD1 for D (5 bases). Between the trimmed V and J ends, which lost 7 bases and 3 bases, there was a span of 17 bases. The CDR3 runs to 15 residues. Looked up from germline, CDR1 is SGHNT and CDR2 is YYREEE (reference sequence). CDR3 loop: CASATMGGGGNTIYF. The DNA of the CDR3 is TGTGCCAGCGCCACGATGGGGGGAGGTGGAAACACCATATATTTT. Full variable domain (outside the CDR3, taken from reference TRBV5-4 and TRBJ1-3): ETGVTQSPTHLIKTRGQQVTLRCSSQSGHNTVSWYQQALGQGPQFIFQYYREEENGRGNFPPRFSGLQFPNYSSELNVNALELDDSALYLCASATMGGGGNTIYFGEGSWLTVV.

V and J are TRBV11-2 and TRBJ2-7; the match to TRBD2 covers 11 bases. The germline V gene encodes CDR1 SGHAT and CDR2 FQNNGV. CDR3 length equals 13 residues. Trimming cost V 4 bases and J 6 bases; bases outside gene matches: 2. CDR3 in amino acids: CASSYGLAGEQYF. The CDR3 DNA sequence: TGTGCCAGCAGCTACGGACTAGCGGGCGAGCAGTACTTC.

The J gene is TRBJ2-5, the V gene TRBV4-1; 9 bases match TRBD2. Trimming removed 4 bases from V and 1 base from J; junction bases left unmatched: 10. CDR1 and CDR2 (germline): MGHRA, YSYEKL. The CDR3 extends over 17 amino acids. The CDR3 region has the DNA TGCGCCAGCAGCCCGAATAGCGGGGGCCCCGGCCAAGAGACCCAGTACTTC. Translation: CASSPNSGGPGQETQYF.

The gene calls are TRBV14 and TRBJ2-5; a weak D match, TRBD1 (5 bases). CDR3 length: 13 residues. Germline-derived CDR1 and CDR2 are SGHDN and FVKESK. Between the trimmed V and J ends, which lost 4 bases and 3 bases, there was a span of 9 bases. CDR3 residues: CASSPLGEETQYF. CDR3 coding DNA: TGTGCCAGCAGCCCCCTAGGGGAAGAGACCCAGTACTTC.

This chain connects TRBV4-2 to TRBJ2-7; a possible D gene is TRBD1 (5 bases). This CDR3 comprises 13 residues. V lost 5 bases and J lost 5, with 13 bases in between. CDR1 and CDR2 from the germline V gene are LGHNA and YNFKEQ. DNA for the CDR3: TGTGCCAGCAGCTTTCAAGGCAGGGACGAGCAGTACTTC. Translating it yields CASSFQGRDEQYF.

The genes are TRBV4-2 and TRBJ1-6; 7 bases are shared with TRBD1. CDR3 length: 15 residues. Germline CDR1 is LGHNA and CDR2 is YNFKEQ. Trimming took 2 bases from V and 7 from J; bases not matched to a gene: 5. CDR3 residues: CASSQSPGGNSPLHF. The DNA for the CDR3 is TGTGCCAGCAGCCAAAGCCCAGGGGGGAATTCACCCCTCCACTTT.

The chain recombines TRBV10-3 with TRBJ1-5, with D hard to call. The CDR3 consists of 14 residues. V was clipped by 2 bases and J by 5 bases, with 10 bases between them. CDR1 and CDR2 (germline): ENHRY, SYGVKD. In DNA, the CDR3 is TGTGCCATCAGTGAGCGAGGTCCCGATCAGCCCCAGCATTTT. It codes for CAISERGPDQPQHF.

In its sample, this clone was seen a few times. The V call is TRBV11-3, the J call TRBJ1-1, with 7 bases fitting TRBD1. V lost 5 bases and J lost 1; bases outside the gene matches: 7. This CDR3 region has 15 residues. CDR1 SGHNT and CDR2 YENEEA come from the germline V gene. The CDR3 is CASSLTGTANTEAFF. For the CDR3, the DNA is TGTGCCAGCAGCCTCACCGGGACAGCGAACACTGAAGCTTTCTTT.

This rearrangement joins TRBV7-9 to TRBJ2-7; D is unclear. Germline V gives CDR1 SEHNR, CDR2 FQNEAQ (reference sequence). V was pared by 2 bases and J by 2 bases, with 10 bases between. The CDR3 consists of 14 residues. The CDR3 is CASSLSGLTYEQYF. CDR3 bases: TGTGCCAGCAGCTTATCAGGATTGACCTACGAGCAGTACTTC. The whole variable domain, remainder taken from reference TRBV7-9 and TRBJ2-7, is DTGVSQNPRHKITKRGQNVTFRCDPISEHNRLYWYRQTLGQGPEFLTYFQNEAQLEKSRLLSDRFSAERPKGSFSTLEIQRTEQGDSAMYLCASSLSGLTYEQYFGPGTRLTVT.

This clone was seen a single time. The chain combines TRBV19 with TRBJ2-2; TRBD2 agrees at 9 bases. V lost 7 bases to trimming and J lost 4 bases; unmatched junction nucleotides: 4. The CDR3 has 14 amino acids. Germline V gives CDR1 LNHDA, CDR2 SQIVND (reference sequence). The CDR3 loop is CASIEAGGTGELFF. DNA for the CDR3: TGTGCCAGTATTGAAGCGGGGGGCACCGGGGAGCTGTTTTTT.

The rearrangement links TRBV6-5 to TRBJ2-7, with a tentative D call TRBD1 (5 bases). V was pared by 7 bases and J by 6 bases, with 13 bases between. Germline V CDR1 and CDR2: MNHEY, SVGAGI. The CDR3 runs 12 residues. This chain's CDR3 is CASNPGHPEQYF. The CDR3 DNA follows: TGTGCCAGCAATCCAGGACACCCCGAGCAGTACTTC.

The chain links TRBV5-1 to TRBJ1-1; TRBD1 is a possible D gene (6 bases). V gave up 2 bases and J gave up 1 base, with 21 bases separating them. CDR1 is SGHRS, CDR2 YFSETQ, per germline. The CDR3 has 18 amino acids. Written as DNA, the CDR3 is TGCGCCAGCAGCTTCGCGGAAGGCCCCCGGACAGCGAACACTGAAGCTTTCTTT. Protein product: CASSFAEGPRTANTEAFF.

V usage is TRBV6-2 or TRBV6-3 and J usage is TRBJ2-7; D might be TRBD1 (5 bases). CDR1 is MNHEY and CDR2 is SVGEGT in the germline V gene. The CDR3 length is 13 residues. V lost 2 bases and J lost 6, with 11 bases in between. Here the CDR3 reads CASSYPIRVEQYF. The CDR3 region has the DNA TGTGCCAGCAGTTACCCCATCAGGGTCGAGCAGTACTTC.

This chain uses TRBV18 with TRBJ1-1, with D perhaps matching TRBD1 (5 bases). Germline V CDR1 and CDR2: KGHSH, LQKENI. Trimming took 3 bases from V and 4 from J, leaving 15 bases between them. The CDR3 covers 15 residues. The CDR3 sequence: CASSPEAGFSTEAFF. The CDR3 bases are TGTGCCAGCTCACCCGAGGCAGGGTTCAGCACTGAAGCTTTCTTT.

The chain combines TRBV2 with TRBJ2-1; D is possibly TRBD2 (6 bases). CDR3 length: 15 amino acids. CDR1 and CDR2 from the germline V gene are SNHLY and FYNNEI. V was cut by 8 bases and J by 1 base, with 15 bases left in between. The CDR3 bases are TGTGCCAGCCCCGGAGGGACTGTGTCCTACAATGAGCAGTTCTTC. Encoded protein: CASPGGTVSYNEQFF. The full variable domain, completed using reference TRBV2 and TRBJ2-1, is EPEVTQTPSHQVTQMGQEVILRCVPISNHLYFYWYRQILGQKVEFLVSFYNNEISEKSEIFDDQFSVERPDGSNFTLKIRSTKLEDSAMYFCASPGGTVSYNEQFFGPGTRLTVL.

The chain employs TRBV28 and TRBJ2-5, with 8 bases matching TRBD2. V gave up 7 bases and J gave up 9 bases; unmatched junction bases: 13. The CDR3 has 14 residues. Germline-derived CDR1 and CDR2 are MDHEN and SYDVKM. CDR3 DNA sequence: TGTGCCAGCACCACCGGGGGGGGGAAGCGGGCCCAGTACTTC. It translates to CASTTGGGKRAQYF.

This chain links TRBV5-1 with TRBJ1-4, with D hard to call. Per germline, CDR1 SGHRS and CDR2 YFSETQ. V was trimmed by 1 base and J by 8 bases, leaving 15 bases between them. CDR3 length: 15 amino acids. The DNA of the CDR3 is TGCGCCAGCAGCTTGTTTTGGGCGGAGGAAGAAAAACTGTTTTTT. It encodes CASSLFWAEEEKLFF.

The V gene is TRBV7-8, the J gene TRBJ2-1; D unresolved. This CDR3 region has 13 residues. Germline V lookup: CDR1 SGHVS, CDR2 FQNEAQ. The V end was cut by 4 bases, the J end by 5 bases, with 9 bases between. This CDR3 is CASSSRVNNEQFF. The CDR3 nucleotides are TGTGCCAGCAGCTCACGGGTCAACAATGAGCAGTTCTTC.

The CDR3 coding sequence is TGTGCCAGCAGTACGAGAGAGACCCAGTACTTC. Translation: CASSTRETQYF. V and J are TRBV6-2 or TRBV6-3 and TRBJ2-5; D not resolved. The CDR3 has 11 residues. Germline values: CDR1 MNHEY, CDR2 SVGEGT. V lost 5 bases to trimming and J lost 4 bases, with 5 bases between them.

V is TRBV7-9 and J is TRBJ1-3; 9 bases map to TRBD1. The trim removed 4 bases at V and 0 bases at J, leaving 10 bases unmatched. The CDR3 spans 18 residues. Germline V lookup: CDR1 SEHNR, CDR2 FQNEAQ (reference sequence). The CDR3 DNA reads TGTGCCAGCAGCTCACAGGGGGCGATGACTTACTCTGGAAACACCATATATTTT. Protein: CASSSQGAMTYSGNTIYF.

The J gene is TRBJ2-7, the V gene TRBV7-9, with D possibly TRBD1 on 5 matching bases. The V and J ends lost 3 bases and 6 bases respectively, with 9 bases between them. The CDR3 runs 12 residues. Germline-derived CDR1 and CDR2 are SEHNR and FQNEAQ (reference sequence). The CDR3: CASSFTGFEQYF. The CDR3 DNA reads as TGTGCCAGCAGCTTCACAGGTTTCGAGCAGTACTTC.

V usage is TRBV9 and J usage is TRBJ2-7; D remains unclear. This CDR3 has 13 residues. CDR1 and CDR2 from the germline V gene are SGDLS and YYNGEE. Trimming pared 1 base from V and 7 bases from J, leaving 12 bases between. The DNA for the CDR3 is TGTGCCAGCAGCGTAACCCCCTCCCAGGAGCAGTACTTC. This gives the protein CASSVTPSQEQYF.

V and J are TRBV11-2 and TRBJ2-3; 12 bases line up with TRBD2. The CDR3 has 16 residues. With 3 bases clipped from V and 2 bases from J, the junction kept 3 bases outside the gene matches. Germline CDR1 reads SGHAT; CDR2 reads FQNNGV. This chain's CDR3 is CASSFGLAGLTDTQYF. CDR3 sequence (DNA): TGTGCCAGCAGCTTCGGACTAGCGGGGCTCACAGATACGCAGTATTTT.

The chain is built from TRBV7-3 and TRBJ2-7; a possible D gene is TRBD2 (6 bases). CDR3 length: 15 amino acids. Per germline, CDR1 SGHTA and CDR2 FQGTGA. V was clipped by 5 bases and J by 6 bases, with 20 bases between them. The CDR3 here is CASSPQAGYPSEQYF. CDR3 sequence (DNA): TGTGCCAGCAGCCCCCAAGCGGGTTACCCTTCCGAGCAGTACTTC.

The chain carries TRBV7-6 and TRBJ1-2; possibly TRBD1 for D (6 bases). Looked up from germline, CDR1 is SGHVS and CDR2 is FNYEAQ. V lost 6 bases and J lost 8, with 22 bases in between. This CDR3 is 15 amino acids long. This CDR3 is CASRPTPGGAEGYTF. In DNA, the CDR3 is TGTGCCAGCAGACCTACCCCGGGGGGGGCAGAAGGCTACACCTTC.